A single sample is the source of the 15 T cell receptor beta chains below, sequenced in a study of shared T cell receptors in the human thymus. Using immunoSEQ multiplex PCR, the repertoire was profiled, and TCRdb retains in-frame clones only, with some absent. The sample has roughly 500,000 clones, around 82% seen once. This same sample was also taken into another study, of human thymus T cells.

The sample taken for sequencing was thymocytes. All receptors come from a boy in the first two years of life with a congenital heart defect.

CDR3 region: CASRPPIGSNQPQHF. In nucleotides, the CDR3 is TGTGCCAGCAGACCCCCGATCGGGAGCAATCAGCCCCAGCATTTT. The gene calls are TRBV2 and TRBJ1-5; the D is unclear. The CDR3 is 15 amino acids. The V end was cut by 6 bases, the J end by 1 base, with 13 bases between. In germline, CDR1 is SNHLY, CDR2 FYNNEI.

The CDR3 DNA sequence: TGCGCCAGGTGGGGGGGATTAGCAGATACGCAGTATTTT. Protein product: CARWGGLADTQYF. The chain employs TRBV4-3 and TRBJ2-3; 7 bases match TRBD2. Germline V gene lookup returns CDR1 LGHNA and CDR2 YSLEER. This CDR3 has 13 amino acids. V shed 9 bases, J shed 4 bases, and the junction held 7 bases outside the gene matches.

This clone came up once. The chain has TRBV11-3 and TRBJ2-7; 11 bases fit TRBD2. Looked up from germline, CDR1 is SGHNT and CDR2 is YENEEA. J gave up 3 bases and V 5 bases, and 6 bases lay outside the gene matches. This CDR3 has 15 amino acids. Written as DNA, the CDR3 is TGTGCCAGCAGCCCGGGACTAGCGGTAAACTACGAGCAGTACTTC. This codes for CASSPGLAVNYEQYF. The full variable domain, completed using reference TRBV11-3 and TRBJ2-7, is EAGVVQSPRYKIIEKKQPVAFWCNPISGHNTLYWYLQNLGQGPELLIRYENEEAVDDSQLPKDRFSAERLKGVDSTLKIQPAELGDSAVYLCASSPGLAVNYEQYFGPGTRLTVT.

V usage is TRBV6-5 and J usage is TRBJ2-1; 11 nucleotides line up with TRBD2. CDR1 and CDR2 from the germline V gene are MNHEY and SVGAGI. CDR3 size: 13 residues. The junction had 6 bases not matched to a gene; V was cut back by 9 bases and J by 8 bases. The CDR3 DNA reads TGTGCCAGTTCTAGCGGGAGGACCCATGAGCAGTTCTTC. Its translation is CASSSGRTHEQFF.

The gene calls are TRBV6-1 and TRBJ2-2; D is possibly TRBD2 (6 bases). CDR1 is MNHNS and CDR2 is SASEGT in the germline V gene. The V gene lost 8 bases and the J gene lost 6 bases, with 19 bases spanning the gap. The CDR3 has 15 residues. The CDR3 DNA sequence: TGTGCCAGCCTCGAGTCCGGGGGATGCCCCGGGGAGCTGTTTTTT. Its protein is CASLESGGCPGELFF.

The chain joins TRBV19 to TRBJ1-1; D is possibly TRBD1 (6 bases). V was cut by 6 bases and J by 5 bases, with 16 bases left in between. Germline V gene lookup returns CDR1 LNHDA and CDR2 SQIVND (reference sequence). The length of the CDR3 is 14 residues. CDR3 protein: CASRLTGRVTEAFF. CDR3 bases: TGTGCCAGTAGGTTAACAGGGCGGGTTACTGAAGCTTTCTTT.

The gene calls are TRBV7-2 and TRBJ2-7, with TRBD2 matching 10 bases. Losses at the gene ends were 5 bases for V and 6 bases for J; bases not matched to a gene: 10. The CDR3 sequence is 15 residues long. Per the germline V gene, CDR1 is SGHTA and CDR2 is FQGNSA. In DNA, the CDR3 is TGTGCCAGCAGCCCTCGGGAGCGGGAGGGGGGCGAGCAGTACTTC. Its protein is CASSPREREGGEQYF.

CDR3 sequence reads: CASSPPRLAGGVTDTQYF. Written as DNA, the CDR3 is TGTGCCAGCAGCCCTCCGCGACTAGCGGGAGGGGTCACAGATACGCAGTATTTT. The V call is TRBV9, the J call TRBJ2-3; TRBD2 matches at 14 bases. The J segment lost 2 bases and the V segment lost 4 bases, leaving 9 bases of the junction unmatched. This CDR3 contains 18 residues. Looked up from germline, CDR1 is SGDLS and CDR2 is YYNGEE.

The chain links TRBV28 to TRBJ2-3; the match to TRBD1 covers 7 bases. Unmatched junction bases numbered 8, after V lost 3 bases and J lost 2 bases. There are 16 residues in the CDR3. Germline CDR1 and CDR2: MDHEN and SYDVKM. The CDR3 region is CASSFPRQGSTDTQYF. Written as DNA, the CDR3 is TGTGCCAGCAGTTTCCCCCGACAGGGTTCCACAGATACGCAGTATTTT.

The chain combines TRBV27 with TRBJ2-1, with TRBD2 as a possible D gene (5 bases). The length of the CDR3 is 16 residues. V lost 6 bases to trimming and J lost 7 bases, with 22 bases between them. Germline loops: CDR1 MNHEY, CDR2 SMNVEV (reference sequence). The CDR3 DNA is TGTGCCAGCAGGCTCCGGTTGAGGGCCCCTCATAATGAGCAGTTCTTC. It specifies CASRLRLRAPHNEQFF.

V is TRBV5-1 and J is TRBJ2-7, with D hard to call. Germline-derived CDR1 and CDR2 are SGHRS and YFSETQ. The CDR3 loop spans 16 amino acids. The germline V and J ends were trimmed by 4 bases and 0 bases, with 17 bases remaining between them. The CDR3 region has the DNA TGCGCCAGCAGCCGAAGGAATTCAGGTAGCTCCTACGAGCAGTACTTC. As protein: CASSRRNSGSSYEQYF.

CDR3 sequence reads: CASSPKTGTGRYNEQFF. For the CDR3, the DNA is TGTGCCAGCAGTCCAAAGACCGGGACAGGGCGGTACAATGAGCAGTTCTTC. The rearrangement joins TRBV11-3 to TRBJ2-1; TRBD1 matches 9 bases. This CDR3 is 17 amino acids long. V was clipped by 6 bases and J by 4 bases; unmatched bases: 13. Germline loops: CDR1 SGHNT, CDR2 YENEEA.

The gene calls are TRBV28 and TRBJ2-7; 9 bases agree with TRBD1. The CDR3 runs 15 residues. CDR1 is MDHEN, CDR2 SYDVKM, per germline. V gave up 3 bases and J gave up 2 bases; unmatched junction bases: 5. CDR3 sequence (DNA): TGTGCCAGCAGTTTCCTCGGGACAGGGACCTACGAGCAGTACTTC. Protein: CASSFLGTGTYEQYF.

The rearrangement uses TRBV7-8 and TRBJ2-7; TRBD1 might be the D (6 bases). CDR1 and CDR2 (germline): SGHVS, FQNEAQ. CDR3 length: 12 amino acids. V was pared by 7 bases and J by 4 bases, with 11 bases between. The CDR3 protein is CASIGQGYEQYF. CDR3 DNA sequence: TGTGCCAGCATTGGGCAGGGGTACGAGCAGTACTTC.

The CDR3 loop is CASQSQGAATTPYEQYF. The CDR3 region has the DNA TGTGCCAGCCAGTCACAAGGGGCAGCAACAACTCCCTACGAGCAGTACTTC. The J gene is TRBJ2-7, the V gene TRBV28, with a possible D match to TRBD1 (5 bases). V was trimmed by 8 bases and J by 2 bases, leaving 25 bases between them. Germline V CDR1 and CDR2: MDHEN, SYDVKM. This CDR3 contains 17 residues.